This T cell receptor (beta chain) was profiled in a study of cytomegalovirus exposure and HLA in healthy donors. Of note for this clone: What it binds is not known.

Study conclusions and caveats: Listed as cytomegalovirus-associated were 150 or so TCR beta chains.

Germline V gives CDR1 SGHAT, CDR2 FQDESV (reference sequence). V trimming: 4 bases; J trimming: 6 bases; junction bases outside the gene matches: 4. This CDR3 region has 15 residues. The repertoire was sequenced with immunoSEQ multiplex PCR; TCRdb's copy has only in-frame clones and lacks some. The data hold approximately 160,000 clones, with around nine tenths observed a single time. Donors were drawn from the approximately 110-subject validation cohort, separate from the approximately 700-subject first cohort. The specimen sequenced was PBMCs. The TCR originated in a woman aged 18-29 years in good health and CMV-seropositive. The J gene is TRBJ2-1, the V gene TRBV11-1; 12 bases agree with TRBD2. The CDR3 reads CASSSSGRASNEQFF. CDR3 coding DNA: TGTGCCAGCAGCTCTAGCGGGAGGGCCAGCAATGAGCAGTTCTTC.